Each of the 23 T cell receptor beta chains below was sequenced from the same sample in a study of cytomegalovirus exposure and HLA in healthy donors (dated by TCRdb to about 2017). The library was generated by the immunoSEQ multiplex PCR assay. TCRdb holds this immuneACCESS table with in-frame rearrangements only. Some clones are missing; in checked studies, unresolved V genes explain under half, and the rest has no known cause. The sample table contains 90,000 or so clones; only one count was recorded for less than 85% of them. The ten largest clones take up about 20% of the sample. Sequencing used PBMCs. The receptors stem from a man aged 18 to 30 in good health and CMV-seropositive.

This clone was found once. This chain links TRBV19 with TRBJ2-3; 8 bases are shared with TRBD2. The CDR3 runs to 15 residues. Germline trimming cut 7 bases from V and 6 bases from J; bases unmatched to any gene: 12. The germline V gene has CDR1 LNHDA and CDR2 SQIVND (reference sequence). CDR3 residues: CASKRASGLLDTQYF. The CDR3, as DNA: TGTGCCAGTAAGAGGGCTAGCGGGCTTCTGGATACGCAGTATTTT.

The V and J genes are TRBV7-9 and TRBJ2-1; 8 positions match TRBD2. The length of the CDR3 is 17 residues. The V and J ends lost 1 base and 2 bases, in that order; junction bases with no gene match: 7. CDR1 and CDR2 from the germline V gene are SEHNR and FQNEAQ (reference sequence). As DNA, the CDR3 is TGTGCCAGCAGCTTAGAGAGCGGGAGAAGCCCCTACAATGAGCAGTTCTTC. Its protein is CASSLESGRSPYNEQFF.

The chain recombines TRBV19 with TRBJ1-3; 10 nucleotides agree with TRBD1. The CDR3 is 16 amino acids. The V gene's germline CDR1 is LNHDA and CDR2 SQIVND (reference sequence). With V trimmed by 4 bases and J by 1 base, 4 bases remained unmatched. The CDR3 protein is CASSTGTGESGNTIYF. Written as DNA, the CDR3 is TGTGCCAGTAGTACCGGGACAGGGGAGTCTGGAAACACCATATATTTT.

The chain combines TRBV4-1 with TRBJ2-1, with TRBD1 as a possible D gene (6 bases). Per the germline V gene, CDR1 is MGHRA and CDR2 is YSYEKL. With 4 bases removed from V and 1 base from J, the gap between germline ends came to 8 bases. The CDR3 covers 14 residues. The CDR3 spells CASSRRGSYNEQFF. CDR3 coding DNA: TGCGCCAGCAGCCGCAGGGGTTCCTACAATGAGCAGTTCTTC.

This chain connects TRBV7-9 to TRBJ2-7; D unresolved. CDR1 SEHNR and CDR2 FQNEAQ come from the germline V gene (reference sequence). The CDR3 loop spans 15 amino acids. V was trimmed by 5 bases and J by 0 bases, leaving 14 bases between them. In DNA, the CDR3 is TGTGCCAGCAGCCAAGACGGTGCTAGCTCCTACGAGCAGTACGTC. Amino acids: CASSQDGASSYEQYV.

This chain uses TRBV10-3 with TRBJ1-4; a possible D gene is TRBD1 (5 bases). The V and J ends lost 0 bases and 0 bases respectively, with 11 bases between them. The CDR3 covers 17 residues. Germline CDR1 ENHRY, CDR2 SYGVKD. CDR3 sequence (DNA): TGTGCCATCAGTGAGTCACAGGCCGTTGCAACTAATGAAAAACTGTTTTTT. It specifies CAISESQAVATNEKLFF.

V usage is TRBV10-3 and J usage is TRBJ2-7; TRBD1 aligns across 9 bases. Germline V gene sequence: CDR1 ENHRY, CDR2 SYGVKD. The CDR3 length is 15 residues. With 7 bases clipped from V and 1 base from J, the junction kept 8 bases outside the gene matches. CDR3 bases: TGTGCCATCACAAAGGACAGGGGCGATTCCTACGAGCAGTACTTC. It codes for CAITKDRGDSYEQYF.

This chain connects TRBV9 to TRBJ1-2; tentative D call: TRBD1 (5 bases). Germline V lookup: CDR1 SGDLS, CDR2 YYNGEE. The CDR3 loop spans 13 amino acids. The V and J ends lost 0 bases and 7 bases respectively, with 10 bases between them. The CDR3 DNA reads as TGTGCCAGCAGCGTAGCTGTGGGGGGTGGCTACACCTTC. It codes for CASSVAVGGGYTF.

The J gene is TRBJ2-2, the V gene TRBV28; D might be TRBD2 (5 bases). The CDR3 length is 18 residues. Deletions cut 5 bases from V and 3 bases from J, with 22 bases between. Germline V gene lookup returns CDR1 MDHEN and CDR2 SYDVKM. CDR3 in amino acids: CASSPETGVGTDTGELFF. The CDR3, as DNA: TGTGCCAGCAGTCCTGAAACCGGGGTAGGAACGGACACCGGGGAGCTGTTTTTT.

The table lists this clone with a count of one. The genes are TRBV28 and TRBJ1-5, with TRBD1 as a possible D gene (5 bases). Germline V gene lookup returns CDR1 MDHEN and CDR2 SYDVKM. This CDR3 region has 14 residues. V lost 7 bases to trimming and J lost 1 base, with 11 bases between them. This chain's CDR3 is CASTGGRSNQPQHF. In DNA, the CDR3 is TGTGCCAGCACGGGGGGTAGGAGCAATCAGCCCCAGCATTTT.

CDR3 DNA sequence: TGTGCCAGCAGCTTAGGAATTCTACAGGGGGCCGGGGAGCTGTTTTTT. Residues: CASSLGILQGAGELFF. This chain uses TRBV11-2 with TRBJ2-2, with 8 bases lining up with TRBD1. Germline-derived CDR1 and CDR2 are SGHAT and FQNNGV. V gave up 1 base and J gave up 6 bases; unmatched junction bases: 7. This CDR3 comprises 16 residues.

The chain combines TRBV4-1 with TRBJ2-7, with 9 bases identical to TRBD2. This CDR3 comprises 13 residues. V dropped 3 bases and J dropped 6; count of bases not matched to a gene: 3. CDR1 and CDR2 from the germline V gene are MGHRA and YSYEKL. This CDR3 is CASSQGTSSEQYF. CDR3 bases: TGCGCCAGCAGCCAGGGGACTAGCTCCGAGCAGTACTTC.

A few counts support this clone. J is TRBJ2-7 and V is TRBV11-2, with TRBD1 as a possible D gene (6 bases). The CDR3 is 17 residues long. Germline CDR1 SGHAT, CDR2 FQNNGV. V lost 0 bases to trimming and J lost 1 base, with 16 bases between them. The CDR3 spells CASSLDIGLRGSYEQYV. DNA for the CDR3: TGTGCCAGCAGCTTAGATATTGGCCTCAGGGGTTCCTACGAGCAGTACGTC.

The rearrangement joins TRBV5-4 to TRBJ1-2; a possible D gene is TRBD1 (6 bases). The germline V and J ends were trimmed by 7 bases and 0 bases, with 19 bases remaining between them. The CDR3 is 16 amino acids. Germline CDR1 is SGHNT and CDR2 is YYREEE (reference sequence). The CDR3 spells CASARTVGVANYGYTF. Here the CDR3 DNA reads TGTGCCAGCGCTCGGACAGTGGGAGTAGCTAACTATGGCTACACCTTC.

The rearrangement joins TRBV28 to TRBJ2-3; D might be TRBD1 (6 bases). This CDR3 is 16 amino acids long. V was trimmed by 5 bases and J by 2 bases, leaving 17 bases between them. Germline V gene sequence: CDR1 MDHEN, CDR2 SYDVKM. The CDR3 nucleotides read TGTGCCAGCAGTCGACAGGAGCCCCGGGACACAGATACGCAGTATTTT. It yields the protein CASSRQEPRDTDTQYF.

The chain joins TRBV9 to TRBJ1-3, with D possibly matching TRBD1 (5 bases). Germline CDR1 reads SGDLS; CDR2 reads YYNGEE. This CDR3 is 15 amino acids long. Trimming removed 2 bases at V and 2 bases at J, with 11 bases between. CDR3 sequence reads: CASSVGGVAGNTIYF. For the CDR3, the DNA is TGTGCCAGCAGCGTGGGGGGGGTGGCTGGAAACACCATATATTTT.

This sequence joins TRBV30 and TRBJ2-6; D is perhaps TRBD2 (5 bases). This CDR3 region has 15 residues. CDR1 is GTSNPN and CDR2 is SVGIG in the germline V gene (reference sequence). Trimming shortened V by 2 bases and J by 3 bases, and 11 bases separated the two germline ends. DNA for the CDR3: TGTGCCTGGAGTCCAGGACTGGGTGGGGCCAACGTCCTGACTTTC. Translated, it gives CAWSPGLGGANVLTF.

The gene calls are TRBV7-3 and TRBJ2-2; a weak D match, TRBD1 (5 bases). Trimming removed 1 base from V and 0 bases from J, with 9 bases in between. Germline CDR1 and CDR2: SGHTA and FQGTGA. The CDR3 length is 16 residues. CDR3 sequence: CASSLNPGSNTGELFF. The CDR3 region has the DNA TGTGCCAGCAGCTTAAACCCAGGGTCGAACACCGGGGAGCTGTTTTTT. The full variable domain, rest sourced from reference TRBV7-3 and TRBJ2-2, is GAGVSQTPSNKVTEKGKYVELRCDPISGHTALYWYRQSLGQGPEFLIYFQGTGAADDSGLPNDRFFAVRPEGSVSTLKIQRTERGDSAVYLCASSLNPGSNTGELFFGEGSRLTVL.

The chain recombines TRBV5-5 with TRBJ2-7; 8 nucleotides line up with TRBD1. Germline lookup yields CDR1 SGHKS and CDR2 YYEKEE (reference sequence). The trim removed 5 bases at V and 3 bases at J, leaving 4 bases unmatched. The CDR3 sequence is 13 residues long. Here the CDR3 reads CASSLQGGYEQYV. The CDR3 coding sequence is TGTGCCAGCAGTTTACAGGGGGGCTACGAGCAGTACGTC.

The chain employs TRBV5-1 and TRBJ1-1; possible D gene TRBD1, 6 bases. Per germline, CDR1 SGHRS and CDR2 YFSETQ. V was cut by 1 base and J by 7 bases, with 11 bases left in between. The CDR3 length is 13 residues. The CDR3 DNA sequence: TGCGCCAGCAGCTTGACAGGGTCTGGTGAAGCTTTCTTT. The encoded protein is CASSLTGSGEAFF.

The J gene is TRBJ1-2, the V gene TRBV2, with a tentative D call TRBD1 (6 bases). The V and J ends lost 2 bases and 8 bases respectively, with 18 bases between them. Germline V gene lookup returns CDR1 SNHLY and CDR2 FYNNEI. The CDR3 totals 15 residues. The CDR3 nucleotides are TGTGCCAGCAGTGAATATGGGGGGGCTTTGAGAGGCTACACCTTC. Translated, it gives CASSEYGGALRGYTF.

The CDR3 DNA reads TGTGCAAGTCGCTTCCTGTCCCCCCTCGAGCAGTACTTC. It is translated as CASRFLSPLEQYF. This sequence joins TRBV12-2 and TRBJ2-7; the table calls TRBD2, which could not be checked here. TRBV12-2 is a pseudogene locus. This CDR3 has 13 residues.

This rearrangement joins TRBV15 to TRBJ2-2; TRBD1 matches at 8 bases. V lost 1 base, J lost 6 bases, and 1 base stayed unmatched. Germline CDR1 is LNHNV and CDR2 is YYDKDF (reference sequence). This CDR3 region has 14 residues. CDR3 in amino acids: CATSRAGGPGELFF. The CDR3 DNA is TGTGCCACCAGCAGAGCAGGGGGCCCCGGGGAGCTGTTTTTT. The whole variable domain, filled in from reference TRBV15 and TRBJ2-2, reads DAMVIQNPRYQVTQFGKPVTLSCSQTLNHNVMYWYQQKSSQAPKLLFHYYDKDFNNEADTPDNFQSRRPNTSFCFLDIRSPGLGDTAMYLCATSRAGGPGELFFGEGSRLTVL.